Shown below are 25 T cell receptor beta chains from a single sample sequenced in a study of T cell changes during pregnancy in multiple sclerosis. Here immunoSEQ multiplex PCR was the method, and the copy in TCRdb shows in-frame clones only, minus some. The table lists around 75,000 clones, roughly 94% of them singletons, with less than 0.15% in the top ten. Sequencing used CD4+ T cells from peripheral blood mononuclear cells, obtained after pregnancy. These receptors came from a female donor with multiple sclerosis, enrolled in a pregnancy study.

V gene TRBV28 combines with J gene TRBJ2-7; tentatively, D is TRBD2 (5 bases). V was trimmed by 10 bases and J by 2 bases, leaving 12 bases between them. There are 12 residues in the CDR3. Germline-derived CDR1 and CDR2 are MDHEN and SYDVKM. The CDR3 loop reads CATRGSPYEQYF. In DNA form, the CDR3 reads TGTGCCACCCGAGGGTCGCCCTACGAGCAGTACTTC. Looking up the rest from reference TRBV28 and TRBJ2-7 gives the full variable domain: DVKVTQSSRYLVKRTGEKVFLECVQDMDHENMFWYRQDPGLGLRLIYFSYDVKMKEKGDIPEGYSVSREKKERFSLILESASTNQTSMYLCATRGSPYEQYFGPGTRLTVT.

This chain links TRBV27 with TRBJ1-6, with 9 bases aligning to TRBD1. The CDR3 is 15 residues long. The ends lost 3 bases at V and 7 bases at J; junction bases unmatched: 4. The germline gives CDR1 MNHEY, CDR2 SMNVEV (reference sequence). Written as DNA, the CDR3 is TGTGCCAGCAGTTTCACGACAGGGGGAAATTCACCCCTCCACTTT. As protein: CASSFTTGGNSPLHF.

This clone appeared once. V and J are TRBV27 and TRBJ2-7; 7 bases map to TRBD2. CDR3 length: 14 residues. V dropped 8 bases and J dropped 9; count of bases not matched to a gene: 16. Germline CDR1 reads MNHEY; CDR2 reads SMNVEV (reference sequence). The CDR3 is CASAPSGRAGVQYF. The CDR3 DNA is TGTGCCAGCGCCCCTTCGGGGAGGGCGGGGGTGCAGTACTTC.

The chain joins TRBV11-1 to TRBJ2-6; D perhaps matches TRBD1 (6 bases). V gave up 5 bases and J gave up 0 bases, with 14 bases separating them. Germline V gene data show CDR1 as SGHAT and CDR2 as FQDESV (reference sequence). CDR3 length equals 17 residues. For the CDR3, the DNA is TGTGCCAGCAGCCCGTCGGGACATAACTCTGGGGCCAACGTCCTGACTTTC. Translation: CASSPSGHNSGANVLTF.

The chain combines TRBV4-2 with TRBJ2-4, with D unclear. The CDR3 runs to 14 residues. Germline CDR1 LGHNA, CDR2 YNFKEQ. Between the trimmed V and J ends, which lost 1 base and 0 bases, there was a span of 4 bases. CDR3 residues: CASSQVVAKNIQYF. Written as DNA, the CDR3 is TGTGCCAGCAGCCAAGTAGTAGCCAAAAACATTCAGTACTTC.

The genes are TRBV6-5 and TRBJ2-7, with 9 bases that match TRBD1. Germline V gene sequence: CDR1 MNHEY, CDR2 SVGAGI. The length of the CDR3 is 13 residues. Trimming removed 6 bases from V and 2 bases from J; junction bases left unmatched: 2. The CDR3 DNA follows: TGTGCCAGCAGCCGGACAGGGGCCTACGAGCAGTACTTC. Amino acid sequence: CASSRTGAYEQYF.

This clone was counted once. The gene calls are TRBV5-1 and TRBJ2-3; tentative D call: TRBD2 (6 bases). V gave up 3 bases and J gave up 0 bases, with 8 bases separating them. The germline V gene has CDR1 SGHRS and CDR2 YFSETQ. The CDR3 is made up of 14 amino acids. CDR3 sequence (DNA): TGCGCCAGCAGCTCAGGGACTAGCACAGATACGCAGTATTTT. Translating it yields CASSSGTSTDTQYF. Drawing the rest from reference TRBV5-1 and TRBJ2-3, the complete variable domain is KAGVTQTPRYLIKTRGQQVTLSCSPISGHRSVSWYQQTPGQGLQFLFEYFSETQRNKGNFPGRFSGRQFSNSRSEMNVSTLELGDSALYLCASSSGTSTDTQYFGPGTRLTVL.

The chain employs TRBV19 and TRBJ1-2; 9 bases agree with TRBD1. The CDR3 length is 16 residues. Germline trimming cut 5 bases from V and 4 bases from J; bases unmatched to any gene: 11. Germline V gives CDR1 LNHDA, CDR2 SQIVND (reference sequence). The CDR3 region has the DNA TGTGCCAGTAGTTTCTATCCGGGACAGGGATTCTATGGCTACACCTTC. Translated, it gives CASSFYPGQGFYGYTF.

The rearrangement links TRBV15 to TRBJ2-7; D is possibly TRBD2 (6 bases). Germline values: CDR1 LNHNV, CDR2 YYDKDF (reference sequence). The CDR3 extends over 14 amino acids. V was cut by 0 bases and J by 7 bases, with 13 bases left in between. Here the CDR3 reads CATSRDLARDEQYF. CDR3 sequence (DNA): TGTGCCACCAGCAGAGATCTGGCGCGGGATGAGCAGTACTTC.

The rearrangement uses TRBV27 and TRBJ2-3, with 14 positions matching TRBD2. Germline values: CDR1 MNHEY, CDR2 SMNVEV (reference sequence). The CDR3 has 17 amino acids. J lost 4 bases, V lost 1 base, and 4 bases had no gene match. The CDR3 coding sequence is TGTGCCAGCAGTTTATTCGGGACTAGCGGGAGTGCAGATACGCAGTATTTT. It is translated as CASSLFGTSGSADTQYF.

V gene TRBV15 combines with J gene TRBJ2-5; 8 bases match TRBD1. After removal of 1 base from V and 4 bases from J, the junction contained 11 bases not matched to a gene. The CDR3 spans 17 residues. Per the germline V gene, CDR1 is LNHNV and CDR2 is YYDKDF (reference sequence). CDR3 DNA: TGTGCCACCAGCAGAGTAGTTGGTAGCAGGGGGCCAGAGACCCAGTACTTC. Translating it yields CATSRVVGSRGPETQYF.

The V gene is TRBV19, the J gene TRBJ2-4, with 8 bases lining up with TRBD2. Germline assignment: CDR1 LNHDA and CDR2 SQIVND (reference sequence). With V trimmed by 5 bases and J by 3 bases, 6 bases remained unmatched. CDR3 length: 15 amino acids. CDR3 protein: CASSLRTSNKNIQYF. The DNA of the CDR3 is TGTGCCAGTAGTCTAAGGACTAGCAACAAAAACATTCAGTACTTC.

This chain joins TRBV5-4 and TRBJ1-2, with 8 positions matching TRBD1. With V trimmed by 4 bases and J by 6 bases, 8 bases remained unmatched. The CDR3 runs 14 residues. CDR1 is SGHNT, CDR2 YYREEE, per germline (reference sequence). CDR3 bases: TGTGCCAGCAGCGAGGGACAGGAGATTCATGGCTACACCTTC. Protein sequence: CASSEGQEIHGYTF. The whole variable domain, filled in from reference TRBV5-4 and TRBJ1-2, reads ETGVTQSPTHLIKTRGQQVTLRCSSQSGHNTVSWYQQALGQGPQFIFQYYREEENGRGNFPPRFSGLQFPNYSSELNVNALELDDSALYLCASSEGQEIHGYTFGSGTRLTVV.

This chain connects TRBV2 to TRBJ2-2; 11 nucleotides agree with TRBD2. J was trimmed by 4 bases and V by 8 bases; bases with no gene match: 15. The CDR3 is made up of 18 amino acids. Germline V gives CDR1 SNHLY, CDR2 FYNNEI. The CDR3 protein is CASRVNPSGRSSTGELFF. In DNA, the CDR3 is TGTGCCAGCCGCGTCAATCCTAGCGGGAGGTCCAGCACCGGGGAGCTGTTTTTT.

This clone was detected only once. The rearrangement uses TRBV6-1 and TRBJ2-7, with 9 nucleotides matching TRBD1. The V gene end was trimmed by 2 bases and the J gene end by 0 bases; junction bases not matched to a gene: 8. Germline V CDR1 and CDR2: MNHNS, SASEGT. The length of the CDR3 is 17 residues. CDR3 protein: CASSEPNRGQNSYEQYF. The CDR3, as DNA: TGTGCCAGCAGTGAACCCAACAGGGGGCAAAACTCCTACGAGCAGTACTTC.

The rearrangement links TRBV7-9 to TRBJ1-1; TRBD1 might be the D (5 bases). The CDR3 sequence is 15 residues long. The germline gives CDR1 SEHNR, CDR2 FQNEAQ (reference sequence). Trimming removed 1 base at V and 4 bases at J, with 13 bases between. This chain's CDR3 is CASSLVALQGTEAFF. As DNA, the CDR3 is TGTGCCAGCAGCTTAGTGGCACTGCAGGGCACTGAAGCTTTCTTT.

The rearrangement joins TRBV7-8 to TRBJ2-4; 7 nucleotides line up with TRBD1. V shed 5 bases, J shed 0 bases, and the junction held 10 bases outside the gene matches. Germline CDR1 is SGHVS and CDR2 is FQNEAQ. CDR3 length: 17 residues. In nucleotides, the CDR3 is TGTGCCAGCAGCCCCAGGAGGACAGGCTTAGCCAAAAACATTCAGTACTTC. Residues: CASSPRRTGLAKNIQYF.

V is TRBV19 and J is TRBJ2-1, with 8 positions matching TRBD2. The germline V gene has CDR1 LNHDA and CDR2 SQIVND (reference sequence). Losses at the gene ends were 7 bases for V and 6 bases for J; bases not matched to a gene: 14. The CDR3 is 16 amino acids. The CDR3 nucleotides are TGTGCCAGTACTACGCCCGGTGGGGCGGGAGGCAATGAGCAGTTCTTC. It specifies CASTTPGGAGGNEQFF.

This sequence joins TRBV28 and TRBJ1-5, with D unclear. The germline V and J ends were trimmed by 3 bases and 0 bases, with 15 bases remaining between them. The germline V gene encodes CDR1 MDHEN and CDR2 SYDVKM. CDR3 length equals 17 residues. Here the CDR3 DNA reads TGTGCCAGCAGTTTGGTTCAGGATGGATATAGCAATCAGCCCCAGCATTTT. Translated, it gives CASSLVQDGYSNQPQHF.

The CDR3: CASRNLDRGDTDTQYF. Here the CDR3 DNA reads TGTGCCAGCAGAAACTTGGACAGGGGGGACACAGATACGCAGTATTTT. The chain uses TRBV2 and TRBJ2-3; 10 nucleotides agree with TRBD1. J lost 2 bases, V lost 6 bases, and 8 bases had no gene match. Germline V gene sequence: CDR1 SNHLY, CDR2 FYNNEI. This CDR3 has 16 residues.

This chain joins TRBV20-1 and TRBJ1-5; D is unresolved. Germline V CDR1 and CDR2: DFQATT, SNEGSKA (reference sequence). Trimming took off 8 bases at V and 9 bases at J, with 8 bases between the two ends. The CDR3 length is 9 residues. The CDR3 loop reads CSSGWPQHF. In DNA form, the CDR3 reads TGCAGTTCCGGTTGGCCCCAGCATTTT.

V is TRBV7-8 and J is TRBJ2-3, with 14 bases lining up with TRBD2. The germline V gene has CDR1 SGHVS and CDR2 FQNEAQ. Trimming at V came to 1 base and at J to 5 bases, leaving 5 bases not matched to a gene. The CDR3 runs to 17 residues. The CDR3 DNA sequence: TGTGCCAGCAGCTTAGAGGGACTAGCGGGAGTGGGAGATACGCAGTATTTT. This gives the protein CASSLEGLAGVGDTQYF. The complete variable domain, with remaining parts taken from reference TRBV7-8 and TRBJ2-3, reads GAGVSQSPRYKVAKRGQDVALRCDPISGHVSLFWYQQALGQGPEFLTYFQNEAQLDKSGLPSDRFFAERPEGSVSTLKIQRTQQEDSAVYLCASSLEGLAGVGDTQYFGPGTRLTVL.

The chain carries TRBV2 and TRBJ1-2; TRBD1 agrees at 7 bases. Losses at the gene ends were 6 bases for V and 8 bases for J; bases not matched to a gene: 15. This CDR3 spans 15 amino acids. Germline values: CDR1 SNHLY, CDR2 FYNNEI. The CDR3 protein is CASRAGTAIEDGYTF. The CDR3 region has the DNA TGTGCCAGCAGAGCCGGGACAGCAATCGAAGACGGCTACACCTTC. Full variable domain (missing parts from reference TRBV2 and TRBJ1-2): EPEVTQTPSHQVTQMGQEVILRCVPISNHLYFYWYRQILGQKVEFLVSFYNNEISEKSEIFDDQFSVERPDGSNFTLKIRSTKLEDSAMYFCASRAGTAIEDGYTFGSGTRLTVV.

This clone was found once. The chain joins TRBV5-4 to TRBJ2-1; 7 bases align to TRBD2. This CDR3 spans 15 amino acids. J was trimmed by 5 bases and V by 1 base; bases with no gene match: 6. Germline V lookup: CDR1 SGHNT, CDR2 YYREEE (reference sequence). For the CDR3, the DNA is TGTGCCAGCAGCTTGAGGGACTACACCAACAATGAGCAGTTCTTC. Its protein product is CASSLRDYTNNEQFF. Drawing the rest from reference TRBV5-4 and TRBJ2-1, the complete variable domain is ETGVTQSPTHLIKTRGQQVTLRCSSQSGHNTVSWYQQALGQGPQFIFQYYREEENGRGNFPPRFSGLQFPNYSSELNVNALELDDSALYLCASSLRDYTNNEQFFGPGTRLTVL.

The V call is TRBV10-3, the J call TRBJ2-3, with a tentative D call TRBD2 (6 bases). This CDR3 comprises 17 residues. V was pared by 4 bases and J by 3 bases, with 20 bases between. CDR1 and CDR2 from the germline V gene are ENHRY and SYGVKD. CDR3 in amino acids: CAISALNRDSETDTQYF. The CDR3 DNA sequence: TGTGCCATCAGTGCGTTGAACCGGGACTCCGAAACAGATACGCAGTATTTT.